Following are 22 T cell receptor beta chains from one sample sequenced in a study of blood T cell dynamics during melanoma immunotherapy. Some clones are missing from TCRdb's copy, which holds only in-frame ones; the method was immunoSEQ multiplex PCR. Of about 15,000 clones listed, 80% to 95% are singletons. The time point is: week 3, after first cycle of checkpoint inhibitor. Here the sequenced sample was blood, taken from a patient treated with checkpoint blockade. Source of these receptors: a human donor with melanoma.

This chain links TRBV7-2 with TRBJ1-1; D may be TRBD1 (5 bases). V was shortened by 5 bases and J by 10 bases, with 14 bases between the two germline ends. The germline V gene has CDR1 SGHTA and CDR2 FQGNSA. The length of the CDR3 is 12 residues. CDR3 sequence reads: CASSNTFGGAFF. The CDR3 coding sequence is TGTGCCAGCAGCAACACCTTCGGGGGAGCTTTCTTT. The full variable domain, with the rest looked up from reference TRBV7-2 and TRBJ1-1, is GAGVSQSPSNKVTEKGKDVELRCDPISGHTALYWYRQSLGQGLEFLIYFQGNSAPDKSGLPSDRFSAERTGGSVSTLTIQRTQQEDSAVYLCASSNTFGGAFFGQGTRLTVV.

This clone occurred once. The chain combines TRBV6-1 with TRBJ2-4, with D hard to call. Germline V gives CDR1 MNHNS, CDR2 SASEGT. The CDR3 has 12 amino acids. V lost 1 base, J lost 8 bases, and 6 bases lay in between. CDR3 in DNA: TGTGCCAGCAGTGAAGATACATACATTCAGTACTTC. Translation gives CASSEDTYIQYF.

This chain links TRBV10-1 with TRBJ2-1; D not certain. This CDR3 comprises 13 residues. Germline V lookup: CDR1 WNHNN, CDR2 SYGVQD (reference sequence). V was pared by 4 bases and J by 5 bases, with 9 bases between. The CDR3 region is CASSGGRNNEQFF. The CDR3 coding sequence is TGCGCCAGCAGTGGTGGCAGGAACAATGAGCAGTTCTTC.

V and J are TRBV11-2 and TRBJ1-2; D is unclear. Germline CDR1 and CDR2: SGHAT and FQNNGV. Trimming took off 5 bases at V and 3 bases at J, with 10 bases between the two ends. This CDR3 contains 13 residues. The CDR3 here is CASSPMDYYGYTF. As DNA, the CDR3 is TGTGCCAGCAGCCCAATGGACTACTATGGCTACACCTTC.

The chain is built from TRBV28 and TRBJ2-3; 7 nucleotides match TRBD2. There are 15 residues in the CDR3. Losses at the gene ends were 6 bases for V and 1 base for J; bases not matched to a gene: 7. Per germline, CDR1 MDHEN and CDR2 SYDVKM. The CDR3 DNA sequence: TGTGCCAGCAGCCCAAGTCGGGGGGGCACAGATACGCAGTATTTT. It translates to CASSPSRGGTDTQYF.

The V gene is TRBV9, the J gene TRBJ1-3; the D is unclear. Trimming took 4 bases from V and 0 from J, leaving 11 bases between them. CDR1 and CDR2 (germline): SGDLS, YYNGEE. The CDR3 totals 15 residues. This CDR3 is CASSPRPTSGNTIYF. The CDR3 DNA sequence: TGTGCCAGCAGCCCCCGACCTACCTCTGGAAACACCATATATTTT.

The chain employs TRBV5-1 and TRBJ2-1; TRBD1 aligns across 7 bases. Germline CDR1 reads SGHRS; CDR2 reads YFSETQ. This CDR3 region has 14 residues. Losses at the gene ends were 4 bases for V and 6 bases for J; bases not matched to a gene: 7. The CDR3 spells CASSRGAGGNEQFF. CDR3 coding DNA: TGCGCCAGCAGCCGCGGCGCAGGGGGCAATGAGCAGTTCTTC.

The chain couples TRBV2 to TRBJ2-1; D perhaps matches TRBD1 (6 bases). Trimming removed 4 bases from V and 6 bases from J, with 10 bases in between. This CDR3 comprises 13 residues. CDR1 is SNHLY, CDR2 FYNNEI, per germline. The CDR3 here is CASSAIRGNEQFF. The CDR3, as DNA: TGTGCCAGCAGTGCTATCAGGGGCAATGAGCAGTTCTTC.

The rearrangement links TRBV5-1 to TRBJ1-1, with D tentatively TRBD1 (5 bases). This CDR3 comprises 13 residues. Germline V gives CDR1 SGHRS, CDR2 YFSETQ. The V end was cut by 4 bases, the J end by 3 bases, with 10 bases between. CDR3 residues: CASSVDIYTEAFF. CDR3 bases: TGCGCCAGCAGCGTGGACATATACACTGAAGCTTTCTTT.

The V gene is TRBV30, the J gene TRBJ1-5, with D possibly TRBD1 on 6 matching bases. V was clipped by 0 bases and J by 6 bases, with 12 bases between them. The germline CDR1 and CDR2 sequences are GTSNPN and SVGIG (reference sequence). The CDR3 runs to 14 residues. This CDR3 is CAWSVRGGAQPQHF. The CDR3 nucleotides read TGTGCCTGGAGTGTACGCGGGGGGGCTCAGCCCCAGCATTTT. The whole variable domain, remainder taken from reference TRBV30 and TRBJ1-5, is SQTIHQWPATLVQPVGSPLSLECTVEGTSNPNLYWYRQAAGRGLQLLFYSVGIGQISSEVPQNLSASRPQDRQFILSSKKLLLSDSGFYLCAWSVRGGAQPQHFGDGTRLSIL.

This rearrangement joins TRBV6-5 to TRBJ1-1; D may be TRBD1 (5 bases). The V gene's germline CDR1 is MNHEY and CDR2 SVGAGI. This CDR3 region has 15 residues. Trimming removed 5 bases at V and 0 bases at J, with 13 bases between. In nucleotides, the CDR3 is TGTGCCAGCAGTACGGAACGGACATTGAACACTGAAGCTTTCTTT. It is translated as CASSTERTLNTEAFF.

This clone has a handful of counts. V and J are TRBV7-8 and TRBJ1-3, with 10 bases identical to TRBD1. Germline trimming cut 6 bases from V and 4 bases from J; bases unmatched to any gene: 6. CDR1 is SGHVS, CDR2 FQNEAQ, per germline. The CDR3 is made up of 15 amino acids. CDR3 protein: CASRAGTGEGNTIYF. In DNA form, the CDR3 reads TGTGCCAGCAGGGCCGGGACAGGGGAGGGAAACACCATATATTTT.

The J gene is TRBJ2-7, the V gene TRBV19; 14 bases agree with TRBD2. Looked up from germline, CDR1 is LNHDA and CDR2 is SQIVND (reference sequence). The CDR3 has 20 residues. With V trimmed by 6 bases and J by 3 bases, 19 bases remained unmatched. The CDR3 coding sequence is TGTGCCAGTAGCAAAGGACGGCCTCAACCGGGGACTAGCGGGAGCTACGAGCAGTACTTC. This translates into CASSKGRPQPGTSGSYEQYF.

The V call is TRBV6-5, the J call TRBJ2-7, with D possibly being TRBD1 (6 bases). V was clipped by 2 bases and J by 3 bases, with 14 bases between them. This CDR3 has 15 amino acids. Germline lookup yields CDR1 MNHEY and CDR2 SVGAGI. CDR3: CASSYRQGSLYEQYF. Written as DNA, the CDR3 is TGTGCCAGCAGTTACCGGCAGGGGAGCCTCTACGAGCAGTACTTC.

The chain combines TRBV30 with TRBJ1-2; D not certain. The CDR3 spans 16 residues. V gave up 0 bases and J gave up 7 bases, with 21 bases separating them. Germline assignment: CDR1 GTSNPN and CDR2 SVGIG (reference sequence). CDR3 sequence reads: CAWSVRRTAVAGGYTF. The CDR3, as DNA: TGTGCCTGGAGTGTAAGAAGGACGGCGGTTGCGGGTGGCTACACCTTC.

This chain connects TRBV9 to TRBJ2-7; D not resolved. The CDR3 totals 14 residues. Germline assignment: CDR1 SGDLS and CDR2 YYNGEE. Trimming took 0 bases from V and 1 from J, leaving 8 bases between them. CDR3 region: CASSVARASYEQYF. CDR3 sequence (DNA): TGTGCCAGCAGCGTAGCTAGGGCTTCCTACGAGCAGTACTTC.

This clone came up a few times. The chain has TRBV27 and TRBJ2-7; TRBD1 agrees at 7 bases. Germline V gene lookup returns CDR1 MNHEY and CDR2 SMNVEV (reference sequence). Trimming cost V 6 bases and J 2 bases; bases outside gene matches: 4. This CDR3 is built from 13 residues. CDR3 sequence (DNA): TGTGCCAGCAGATCCGGGACAGCCTACGAGCAGTACTTC. This gives the protein CASRSGTAYEQYF.

The V call is TRBV10-3, the J call TRBJ2-7, with D perhaps given as TRBD1 or TRBD2 (6 bases each). There are 14 residues in the CDR3. Germline-derived CDR1 and CDR2 are ENHRY and SYGVKD. The V gene lost 5 bases and the J gene lost 4 bases, with 15 bases spanning the gap. The CDR3 here is CAISTRSGAYEQYF. As DNA, the CDR3 is TGTGCCATCAGTACCCGGTCGGGGGCTTACGAGCAGTACTTC.

The J gene is TRBJ2-2, the V gene TRBV2, with 11 bases aligning to TRBD1. V lost 4 bases and J lost 5; bases outside the gene matches: 3. From germline, CDR1 is SNHLY and CDR2 FYNNEI. This CDR3 is 15 amino acids long. The CDR3 DNA reads as TGTGCCAGCAGTGCGGACAGGGGGCGGACCGGGGAGCTGTTTTTT. This encodes CASSADRGRTGELFF.

In its sample, this clone was seen once. The chain carries TRBV14 and TRBJ2-1, with 7 bases lining up with TRBD1. CDR3 length equals 17 residues. The germline gives CDR1 SGHDN, CDR2 FVKESK. With 3 bases clipped from V and 4 bases from J, the junction kept 12 bases outside the gene matches. The CDR3 here is CASSQLQPGQRYNEQFF. The CDR3 DNA follows: TGTGCCAGCAGCCAGCTCCAACCGGGACAGAGGTACAATGAGCAGTTCTTC.

The chain carries TRBV18 and TRBJ1-1; 7 bases match TRBD1. Germline loops: CDR1 KGHSH, CDR2 LQKENI. Trimming at V came to 3 bases and at J to 5 bases, leaving 9 bases not matched to a gene. The CDR3 is 15 amino acids. The CDR3 loop reads CASSPPTGPGTEAFF. DNA for the CDR3: TGTGCCAGCTCACCGCCGACAGGGCCGGGAACTGAAGCTTTCTTT.

The V call is TRBV7-6, the J call TRBJ1-1; 7 nucleotides align to TRBD1. This CDR3 comprises 17 residues. Germline-derived CDR1 and CDR2 are SGHVS and FNYEAQ. V lost 1 base and J lost 3; bases outside the gene matches: 11. The CDR3 loop is CASSLEWFSRGDTEAFF. As DNA, the CDR3 is TGTGCCAGCAGCTTAGAGTGGTTCAGCAGGGGGGACACTGAAGCTTTCTTT.